This T cell receptor beta chain comes out of a study of cytomegalovirus exposure and HLA in healthy donors (dated by TCRdb to the late 2010s). As for the study more broadly: In an earlier analysis of approximately 640 of the donors, approximately 300 Gb of sequence data and just under 120 million unique TCR beta sequences from about 190 million T cells were reported. Approximately 310 gigabases of sequencing data and roughly 90 million unique TCR sequences were included in an early release covering around 650 HLA-typed donors. The genetic ancestry cluster associated with self-reported Caucasian donors included over 65% of the 398 genotyped donors. The study aimed to test whether signatures of past pathogen exposure could be identified by cataloging public T cell receptors. The study used immunosequencing to profile the T cell repertoires of 670 or so subjects and linked those repertoires to cytomegalovirus serostatus. In addition to the first cohort of 666 subjects, a separate validation cohort of 120 different subjects was used. To predict cytomegalovirus infection status, the study combined high-throughput TCR immunosequencing, statistical association of individual TCRs with disease status, and machine learning. To study patterns of TCR occurrence, a later analysis re-analyzed previously published TCR beta repertoires from 666 donors and added high-resolution HLA genotyping. Rather than drawing on any new phenotypic data, the later analysis identified candidate immune exposures from TCR beta sequences and the way those sequences occurred across donors. An earlier analysis of 500 to 650 of the donors applied high-throughput TCR beta sequencing to assess whether each TCR beta V gene segment acted as functional or pseudogenic. Donor age, sex, ethnicity and CMV serostatus were compiled alongside the repertoire data. A later genetic analysis used genome-wide SNP genotypes for about 65% of the 666 donors, treating that subset as a discovery cohort. Every repertoire in the discovery cohort had been generated on one and the same sequencing platform. HLA typing included class I and class II loci at four-digit resolution. The number of donors typed differed by locus, with about 629-640 for A, B, C, DRB1 and DQB1, around 560 for DQA1, some 570 for DPA1, and approximately 470 for DPB1. Four to six DR-DQ haplotypes were handled as single units for association and clustering, since linkage in the cohort was strong. Among about 400 genotyped donors of the cohort, an average of approximately 240,000 unique TCR beta nucleotide sequences was sequenced per donor, of which about 20% were non-productive.

Points on this clone: It has no known antigen specificity. No base qualities exist here, and no much larger clone lies one base off it.

The cohort consisted of 666 healthy bone marrow donors. At the time of sampling, all cohort members were nominally healthy, though unrecorded immune exposures were likely present. The donor was CMV seropositive and belonged to the group of 250 to 350 seropositive cohort members. A peripheral blood sample was collected from each donor, and TCR beta sequencing was performed on peripheral blood mononuclear cells. The Qiagen DNeasy Blood Extraction Kit was used to extract genomic DNA from the blood cell samples. The library was built by means of the immunoSEQ multiplex PCR assay. The multiplex PCR relied on a mix of 60 forward primers for TCR Vbeta segments and 13 reverse primers for TCR Jbeta segments. The CDR3 region of rearranged TCR beta genes was amplified from genomic DNA with a multiplex PCR assay. The Illumina HiSeq System was used to sequence the amplified TCR beta libraries as 87-base-pair reads. The authors' pipeline ran thus. A later analysis tallied tens of millions of unique TCR beta chains across the 700 or so repertoires, and about 12 million of those chains were shared by two or more donors. Raw reads were error-corrected and collapsed into unique sequences by a nearest-neighbor algorithm in which closely related sequences were merged to remove PCR and sequencing errors. Alignment of CDR3 sequences to IMGT reference sequences was used to assign V, D and J gene segments. For a sequence to be retained, at least a six-nucleotide match to both a V gene segment and a J gene segment was required. A rearrangement was called productive if the CDR3 had no stop codons and remained in frame with V and J, and every other rearrangement was called non-productive. CDR3 was defined according to IMGT convention as the region running from the second conserved V-encoded cysteine to the conserved J-encoded phenylalanine. The earlier analysis of 550 to 650 of the donors excluded any sequence lacking an unambiguous match to a single V gene segment. In an earlier analysis of 587 of the donors, V segments were called functional above 56.7% productive rearrangements and were called segregating when the between-donor standard deviation exceeded 5%. A statistical classification framework was built for diagnosing cytomegalovirus status from the catalog of TCR beta chain sequences. In a later analysis, V and J genes were assigned by comparing TCR nucleotide sequences against IMGT/GENE-DB human TR gene sequences. In a later analysis, CDR3 sequences and most-parsimonious VDJ recombination scenarios were assigned using the TCRdist pipeline. In a later analysis, each TCR beta chain was defined by its CDR3 amino acid sequence together with its V-gene family, and reads without a unique V-gene family were excluded. To address suspected cross-contamination and a sequencing artifact, a later analysis removed over 500 highly shared, low-generation-probability nucleotide sequences. In a later analysis, a clonal expansion index for each public chain was calculated from normalized within-repertoire ranks of inferred template counts. In a later analysis, generation probabilities were computed using a VDJ recombination model fitted to out-of-frame rearrangements, and the results were checked against IGoR. In a later analysis, TCR-TCR, TCR-HLA and TCR-CMV co-occurrence was scored with hypergeometric tests, and a repertoire-size bias correction was applied to TCR pairs. False discovery rates were estimated in a later analysis by permuting HLA or CMV assignments 20 times. In a later analysis, co-occurring TCRs were grouped using DBSCAN, with TCRdist sequence similarity added in when clustering inside HLA-allele-positive subsets. For co-occurrence clustering, repertoires with fewer than 30,000 or more than 120,000 public chains were excluded, along with roughly five repertoires with anomalous nucleotide sharing. As stored in TCRdb, this immuneACCESS dataset retains in-frame rearrangements with V and J assigned. A fraction of the clones does not appear; measured against another copy, unresolved V genes explain less than half of the discrepancy, and the remainder lacks a known reason. V and J calls and clone size are as listed in that table; D and trimming were resolved from the DNA. The sample yields 100,000 or so clones; roughly 78% were counted once. The ten largest make up around 4.3% of the sample.

The investigation overall reported the following: Linkage disequilibrium might explain the correlated functional status among segregating V segments, but an unknown experimental factor could not be excluded. The cohort was sequenced for TCR beta chains only, and without alpha or paired-chain data the features that could be detected were limited. The authors suggested that the approach could potentially be generalized to other disease states and immunological phenotypes. According to a later genetic analysis, donors in an Asian-associated ancestry cluster had fewer N-insertions in productive TCRs than the approximately 650-donor mean. The presence/absence analyses assumed that sequencing depth was roughly uniform across donors, and that assumption may not be true. A further reported finding was that TCR beta sequences accurately predicted the HLA-A and HLA-B alleles for most subjects in the first cohort. The sequencing pipeline was judged likely to have produced a cluster of highly shared sequence variants as a technical artifact. In a later analysis, some 18,000 TCR beta sequences were associated with specific HLA alleles at a false discovery rate of 0.05. Across donors, most TCR sequences were observed very rarely, whereas some public TCRs were present in many individuals. The only immune exposure information available for the cohort was CMV serostatus. A total of around 150 TCR beta chains were listed by the study as associated with cytomegalovirus. A later analysis reported that several top co-occurrence clusters appeared linked to parvovirus B19, influenza, CMV and Epstein-Barr virus. Because HLA typing was missing for some donors at each locus, association tests included only the typed subset. When HLA alleles, especially DR and DQ, strongly co-occurred, attributing TCR associations to individual alleles was difficult. A later genetic analysis associated a missense DCLRE1C variant with V-gene and J-gene trimming of TCR beta chains, and an independent cohort replicated the association. The classifier was reported to diagnose cytomegalovirus status with high specificity and sensitivity in both the original cohort and the validation cohort. A later analysis found that most CMV-associated TCR beta chains appeared HLA-restricted, with HLA associations seemingly driven largely by CMV exposure. In a later analysis, TCR association rates were found to vary across HLA loci, with the most associated TCRs seen for DRB1 alleles and the fewest for HLA-C alleles. A later analysis found that HLA-associated TCR beta chains were more clonally expanded and had lower generation probabilities than equally common non-associated chains. The earlier analysis of almost 600 of the donors excluded 15 to 20 rarely observed V segments, including chromosome 9 orphons, because counts were too low. Broadly in line with IMGT annotations, most TCR beta V segments showed up in productive rearrangements about 87% or about 30% of the time in an earlier analysis of 450 to 750 of the donors. In vitro tests confirmed that a few of the cytomegalovirus-associated TCR beta chains recognize cytomegalovirus antigens.

This sequence originates from a woman aged 40 to 50 in good health and CMV-seropositive. The material sequenced was PBMCs.

The CDR3 has the sequence CASSLGVVGTGEETQYF. The base sequence is TGCGCCAGCAGCTTGGGGGTAGTAGGGACAGGGGAAGAGACCCAGTACTTC. The chain links TRBV5-1 with TRBJ2-5, with 10 bases aligning to TRBD1. Reading from cysteine to phenylalanine, the CDR3 counts 17 amino acids. Just the 51-base CDR3 DNA is kept, in frame starting at base 1. From V the trimming removes 0 bases and from J it removes 3 bases, while the gene matches leave 8 bases of the junction unaccounted for. CDR1 SGHRS and CDR2 YFSETQ are derived from the germline V gene. This CDR3, with the reference TRBV5-1 and TRBJ2-5 proteins standing in past its ends, gives the full variable domain KAGVTQTPRYLIKTRGQQVTLSCSPISGHRSVSWYQQTPGQGLQFLFEYFSETQRNKGNFPGRFSGRQFSNSRSEMNVSTLELGDSALYLCASSLGVVGTGEETQYFGPGTRLLVL.